The source of this T cell receptor beta chain is a study of brain T cells in children with intractable seizures. Here immunoSEQ multiplex PCR was the method, and the copy in TCRdb shows in-frame clones only, minus some. Of hundreds of thousands of clones in the sample, more than 85% were seen once. The time point was: blood from clinic visit 5 months post-surgery; TSC patient then seizure free. This receptor was identified in a boy younger than two with tuberous sclerosis and intractable seizures. The source was peripheral blood, collected less than 6 months after surgery.

As DNA, the CDR3 is TGTGCCACCAGTGATTCTAGGTCCAATCAGCCCCAGCATTTT. This encodes CATSDSRSNQPQHF. This chain links TRBV24-1 with TRBJ1-5; D ambiguous. Germline CDR1 reads KGHDR; CDR2 reads SFDVKD. The CDR3 spans 14 residues. V was clipped by 2 bases and J by 3 bases, with 7 bases between them.